These 2 T cell receptor beta chains came from one sample sequenced in a study of neurological immune-mediated disorders. TCRdb called the 5' RACE reads again in MiXCR, with one record for every CDR3 protein. Among 25,000 to 35,000 distinct CDR3 sequences, approximately 4.2% were seen once, and the ten largest hold roughly 24%. Sequenced material: PBMCs. The receptors were sampled from a man younger than 35 in good health.

This clonotype was counted at least ten times. The chain recombines TRBV20-1 with TRBJ1-1, with TRBD1 matching 10 bases. The CDR3 spans 14 residues. V lost 3 bases to trimming and J lost 5 bases; unmatched junction nucleotides: 6. The V gene's germline CDR1 is DFQATT and CDR2 SNEGSKA (reference sequence). The CDR3 spells CSARPWTGGTEAFF. CDR3 in DNA: TGCAGTGCTAGGCCTTGGACAGGGGGAACTGAAGCTTTCTTT.

This clonotype was seen many times. The V call is TRBV20-1, the J call TRBJ1-1; tentatively, D is TRBD1 (6 bases). CDR1 and CDR2 (germline): DFQATT, SNEGSKA (reference sequence). The germline V and J ends were trimmed by 5 bases and 4 bases, with 20 bases remaining between them. The CDR3 covers 15 residues. For the CDR3, the DNA is TGCAGTGCTCCGGACCGAAAACAGGGTATCACTGAAGCTTTCTTT. Protein product: CSAPDRKQGITEAFF.